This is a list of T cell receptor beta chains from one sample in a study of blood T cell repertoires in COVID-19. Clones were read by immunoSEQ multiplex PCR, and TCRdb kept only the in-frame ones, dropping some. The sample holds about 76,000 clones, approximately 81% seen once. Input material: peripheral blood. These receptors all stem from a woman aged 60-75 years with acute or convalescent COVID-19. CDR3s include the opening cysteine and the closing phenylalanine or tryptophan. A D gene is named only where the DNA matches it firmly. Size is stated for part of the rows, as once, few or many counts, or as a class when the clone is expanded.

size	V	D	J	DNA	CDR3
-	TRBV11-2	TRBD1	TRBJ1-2	TGTGCCAGCAGCTTAGGGCCGGGACAGAGAAAGGGTGGCTACACCTTC	CASSLGPGQRKGGYTF
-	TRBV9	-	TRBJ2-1	TGTGCCAGCAGCGGGGAGACCGTCAATGAGCAGTTCTTC	CASSGETVNEQFF
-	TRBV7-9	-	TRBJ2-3	TGTGCCAGCAGCTCCCTCTACCTGACAGGAAAGTACACAGATACGCAGTATTTT	CASSSLYLTGKYTDTQYF
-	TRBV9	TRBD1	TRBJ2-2	TGTGCCAGCAGCGTCAGACAGGGAGCGGACACCGGGGAGCTGTTTTTT	CASSVRQGADTGELFF
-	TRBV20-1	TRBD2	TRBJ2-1	TGCAGTGCTCGGACTAGCTATGAGCAGTTCTTC	CSARTSYEQFF
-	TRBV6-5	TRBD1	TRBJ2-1	TGTGCCAGCAGGACAGGGGTGACCTACAATGAGCAGTTCTTC	CASRTGVTYNEQFF
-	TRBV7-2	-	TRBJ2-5	TGTGCCAGCAGCAGACCGGGCCCGGGGGAGACCCAGTACTTC	CASSRPGPGETQYF
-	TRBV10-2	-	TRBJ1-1	TGCGCCAGCAGTGATAGTCCGTTATACACTGAAGCTTTCTTT	CASSDSPLYTEAFF
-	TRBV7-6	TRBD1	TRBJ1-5	TGTGCCAGCAGCTTATTAGGGACAGGGGGCTTTCAGCCCCAGCATTTT	CASSLLGTGGFQPQHF
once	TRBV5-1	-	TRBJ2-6	TGCGCCAGCAGCGAAGGGGGCTCTGGGGCCAACGTCCTGACTTTC	CASSEGGSGANVLTF
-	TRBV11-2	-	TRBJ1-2	TGTGCCAGCAGCTTAGCGGGAGGCGGCTACACCTTC	CASSLAGGGYTF
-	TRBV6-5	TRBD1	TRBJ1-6	TGTGCCAGCAGTTACTCGTTTGACAGGGGTAATTCACCCCTCCACTTT	CASSYSFDRGNSPLHF
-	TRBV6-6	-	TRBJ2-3	TGTGCCAGCAGTCCCGGACAGTTTAGCACAGATACGCAGTATTTT	CASSPGQFSTDTQYF
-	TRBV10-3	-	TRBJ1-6	TGTGCCATCAGTGAGTCGGCAGGGGATAATTCACCCCTCCACTTT	CAISESAGDNSPLHF
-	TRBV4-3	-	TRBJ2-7	TGCGCCAGCAGCCACTCAACAGGGGAGCAGTACTTC	CASSHSTGEQYF
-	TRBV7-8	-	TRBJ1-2	TGTGCCAGCAGCTTAGGACAGCCTTATGGCTACACCTTC	CASSLGQPYGYTF
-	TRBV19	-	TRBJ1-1	TGTGCCAGTAATAAAGGGAGTAACACTGAAGCTTTCTTT	CASNKGSNTEAFF
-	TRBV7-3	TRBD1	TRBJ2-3	TGTGCCAGCAGCTTAACCTTAACGACAGGGGGCGAAGATACGCAGTATTTT	CASSLTLTTGGEDTQYF
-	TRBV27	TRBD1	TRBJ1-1	TGTGCCAGCAGTTTATCGGGGGGACAGGGCACTGAAGCTTTCTTT	CASSLSGGQGTEAFF
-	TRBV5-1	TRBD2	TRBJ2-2	TGCGCCAGCAGCCCACCCGGACTAGCGGGGGTCGCCGGGGAGCTGTTTTTT	CASSPPGLAGVAGELFF
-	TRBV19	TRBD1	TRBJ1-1	TGTGCCAGTAGCCCAACAGGGGCGGACACTGAAGCTTTCTTT	CASSPTGADTEAFF
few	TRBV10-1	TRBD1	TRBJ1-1	TGCGCCAGCAGTGAAGGGCAGGGGGCGAGTGAAGCTTTCTTT	CASSEGQGASEAFF
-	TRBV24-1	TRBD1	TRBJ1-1	TGTGCCACCAGTGATACGACAGGGGGCAACACTGAAGCTTTCTTT	CATSDTTGGNTEAFF
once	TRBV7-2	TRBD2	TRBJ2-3	TGTGCCAGCAGCTTACTCCTAGCGGGGGGCACAGATACGCAGTATTTT	CASSLLLAGGTDTQYF
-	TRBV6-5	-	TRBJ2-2	TGTGCCAGCAGTTACATGAACGGGGACACCGGGGAGCTGTTTTTT	CASSYMNGDTGELFF
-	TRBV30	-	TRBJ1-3	TGTGCCTGGAGTGTACCCAGGGCTGGAAACACCATATATTTT	CAWSVPRAGNTIYF
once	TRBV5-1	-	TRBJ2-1	TGCGCCAGCAGCTTGGGGGGACACCTCTCCTACAATGAGCAGTTCTTC	CASSLGGHLSYNEQFF
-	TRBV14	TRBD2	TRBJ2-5	TGTGCCAGCAGCCAACGTCGGGGAGGGGAGACCCAGTACTTC	CASSQRRGGETQYF
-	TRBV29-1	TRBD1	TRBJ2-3	TGCAGCGTTGTTCCCGGGACAGTTGGAGATACGCAGTATTTT	CSVVPGTVGDTQYF
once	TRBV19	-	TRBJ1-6	TGTGCCACAAACGGGTATAATTCACCCCTCCACTTT	CATNGYNSPLHF
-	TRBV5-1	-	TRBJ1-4	TGCGCCAGCAGCTTGGAAGCGTACGCAACTAATGAAAAACTGTTTTTT	CASSLEAYATNEKLFF
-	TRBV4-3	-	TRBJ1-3	TGCGCCAGCAGCCAAGGGGCGGGTGGAAACACCATATATTTT	CASSQGAGGNTIYF
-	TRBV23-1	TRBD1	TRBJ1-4	TGCGCCAGTTCCATGGCAGGGGGGCACTTTGCAACTAATGAAAAACTGTTTTTT	CASSMAGGHFATNEKLFF
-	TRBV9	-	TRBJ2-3	TGTGCCAGCAGCGTAGCTATTGGGGGCCAGAGCACAGATACGCAGTATTTT	CASSVAIGGQSTDTQYF
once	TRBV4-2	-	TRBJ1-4	TGTGCCAGCAGCCAAGCAGCAGGGGTCGGAGAAAAACTGTTTTTT	CASSQAAGVGEKLFF
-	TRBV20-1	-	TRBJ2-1	TGCAGTGCTAGTGATCCGTCAGCGGGCAGAAATGAGCAGTTCTTC	CSASDPSAGRNEQFF
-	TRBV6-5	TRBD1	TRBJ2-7	TGTGCCAGCAGGGGACAGGCCTACTACGAGCAGTACTTC	CASRGQAYYEQYF
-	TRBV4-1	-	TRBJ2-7	TGCGCCAGCAGCCAAGTCCCTTTCTACGAGCAGTACTTC	CASSQVPFYEQYF